Below, 8 T cell receptor beta chains from the same sample are listed, as sequenced in a study of blood T cell repertoires in COVID-19. Some clones are missing from TCRdb's copy, which holds only in-frame ones; the method was immunoSEQ multiplex PCR. The sample consists of over 200,000 clones, 80% to 90% of them appearing once. Material: peripheral blood. Source of these receptors: a woman older than 75 with active or convalescent COVID-19.

The chain employs TRBV7-2 and TRBJ2-5; perhaps TRBD1 as D (5 bases). V lost 4 bases, J lost 1 base, and 10 bases lay in between. Per germline, CDR1 SGHTA and CDR2 FQGNSA. The CDR3 has 14 residues. The CDR3 loop reads CASSSTVRQETQYF. CDR3 sequence (DNA): TGTGCCAGCAGCTCGACAGTCCGCCAAGAGACCCAGTACTTC.

This rearrangement joins TRBV28 to TRBJ2-1, with 10 bases fitting TRBD2. In germline, CDR1 is MDHEN, CDR2 SYDVKM. Trimming cost V 5 bases and J 5 bases; bases outside gene matches: 9. The CDR3 length is 16 residues. CDR3 sequence (DNA): TGTGCCAGCAGTCCCCCGGGAGCGGGGGGGAACAATGAGCAGTTCTTC. As protein: CASSPPGAGGNNEQFF.

In its sample, this clone was seen once. This chain links TRBV5-1 with TRBJ1-1; TRBD1 agrees at 7 bases. The CDR3 runs to 13 residues. J gave up 6 bases and V 3 bases, and 5 bases lay outside the gene matches. Germline V gene lookup returns CDR1 SGHRS and CDR2 YFSETQ. The CDR3 DNA follows: TGCGCCAGCAGCTCGACAGGGTCAGCTGAAGCTTTCTTT. It encodes CASSSTGSAEAFF.

This chain uses TRBV18 with TRBJ2-3; 8 bases fit TRBD1. The trim removed 2 bases at V and 7 bases at J, leaving 11 bases unmatched. The CDR3 extends over 16 amino acids. CDR1 and CDR2 (germline): KGHSH, LQKENI. CDR3 region: CASSPGVGQGEYTQYF. Here the CDR3 DNA reads TGTGCCAGCTCACCAGGGGTCGGACAGGGCGAGTATACGCAGTATTTT.

The gene calls are TRBV25-1 and TRBJ1-3; 7 bases are shared with TRBD1. Germline V CDR1 and CDR2: MGHDK, SYGVNS. The J segment lost 2 bases and the V segment lost 7 bases, leaving 8 bases of the junction unmatched. The CDR3 totals 15 residues. The CDR3 here is CASTPRDRAGNTIYF. CDR3 coding DNA: TGTGCCAGCACCCCCCGAGACAGGGCTGGAAACACCATATATTTT.

V and J are TRBV5-4 and TRBJ2-3; TRBD1 matches 8 bases. The V and J ends lost 2 bases and 0 bases, in that order; junction bases with no gene match: 2. CDR1 and CDR2 (germline): SGHNT, YYREEE (reference sequence). The CDR3 contains 15 residues. DNA for the CDR3: TGTGCCAGCAGCTTACAGGGGGAGAGCACAGATACGCAGTATTTT. Protein sequence: CASSLQGESTDTQYF. Full variable domain (rest looked up from reference TRBV5-4 and TRBJ2-3): ETGVTQSPTHLIKTRGQQVTLRCSSQSGHNTVSWYQQALGQGPQFIFQYYREEENGRGNFPPRFSGLQFPNYSSELNVNALELDDSALYLCASSLQGESTDTQYFGPGTRLTVL.

Here the CDR3 reads CASSLRQGGDTQYF. The DNA for the CDR3 is TGTGCCAGCAGCTTACGTCAGGGTGGAGATACGCAGTATTTT. This chain links TRBV7-2 with TRBJ2-3; D perhaps matches TRBD1 (5 bases). Germline assignment: CDR1 SGHTA and CDR2 FQGNSA. The length of the CDR3 is 14 residues. V was clipped by 2 bases and J by 5 bases, with 11 bases between them. The full variable domain, its missing parts supplied by reference TRBV7-2 and TRBJ2-3, is GAGVSQSPSNKVTEKGKDVELRCDPISGHTALYWYRQSLGQGLEFLIYFQGNSAPDKSGLPSDRFSAERTGGSVSTLTIQRTQQEDSAVYLCASSLRQGGDTQYFGPGTRLTVL.

The chain recombines TRBV2 with TRBJ2-1, with TRBD2 as a possible D gene (6 bases). V lost 1 base to trimming and J lost 6 bases, with 13 bases between them. CDR1 SNHLY and CDR2 FYNNEI come from the germline V gene. This CDR3 spans 15 amino acids. The CDR3 DNA follows: TGTGCCAGCAGTGAAGAGGCTAGCGCTCTCAATGAGCAGTTCTTC. Its translation: CASSEEASALNEQFF.